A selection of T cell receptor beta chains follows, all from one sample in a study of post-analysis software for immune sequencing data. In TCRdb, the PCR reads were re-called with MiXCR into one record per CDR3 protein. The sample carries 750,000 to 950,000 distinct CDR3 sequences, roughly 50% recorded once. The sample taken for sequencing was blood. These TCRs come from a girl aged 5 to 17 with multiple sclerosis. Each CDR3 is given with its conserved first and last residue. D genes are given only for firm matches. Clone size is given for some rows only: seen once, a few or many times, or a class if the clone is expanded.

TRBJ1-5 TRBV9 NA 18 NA TGTGCCAGCAGCGTAGGTTTCTATTTTGGGGGTAGCAATCAGCCCCAGCATTTT CASSVGFYFGGSNQPQHF
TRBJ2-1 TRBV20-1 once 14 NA TGCAGTGCTAGAGATCCCCGGGGTTACAATGAGCAGTTCTTC CSARDPRGYNEQFF
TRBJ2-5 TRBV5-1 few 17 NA TGCGCCAGCAGCTTGAACCCCAGAATAGCGCTCGAAGAGACCCAGTACTTC CASSLNPRIALEETQYF
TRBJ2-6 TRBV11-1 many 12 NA TGTGCCAGCACTCCTGGGGCCAACGTCCTGACTTTC CASTPGANVLTF
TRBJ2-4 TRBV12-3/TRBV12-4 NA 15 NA TGTGCCAGCAGCCTGGGGCCCACGGCCCAAAACATTCAGTACTTC CASSLGPTAQNIQYF
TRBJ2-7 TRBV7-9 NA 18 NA TGTGCCAGCAGCTTAGTAGGCGTGTTTGGGGAGGACGGTAAGGAGCAGTACTTC CASSLVGVFGEDGKEQYF
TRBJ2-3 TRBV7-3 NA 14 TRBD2 TGTGCCAGCACCCCGGGGGGAATCACAGATACGCAGTATTTT CASTPGGITDTQYF
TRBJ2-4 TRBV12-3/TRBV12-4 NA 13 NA TGTGCCAGCAGCGGGGACGTGGGAAACATTCAGTACTTC CASSGDVGNIQYF
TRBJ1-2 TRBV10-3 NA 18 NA TGTGCCATCAGTGACCCCGGCGGGGGGAGGCTATCTAACTATGGCTACACCTTC CAISDPGGGRLSNYGYTF
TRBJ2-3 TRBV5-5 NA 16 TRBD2 TGTGCCAGCAGCCTAATAGCGGGAGGGCACGCAGATACGCAGTATTTT CASSLIAGGHADTQYF
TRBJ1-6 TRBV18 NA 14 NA TGTGCCAGCTCACCACCGGTCCCTGATTCACCCCTCCACTTT CASSPPVPDSPLHF
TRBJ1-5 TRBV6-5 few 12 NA TGTGCCAGCCGGTCGGGCAATCAGCCCCAGCATTTT CASRSGNQPQHF
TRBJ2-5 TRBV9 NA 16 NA TGTGCCAGCAGCCCTCGGTGGGGGACACAGTACAATGAGCAGTACTTC CASSPRWGTQYNEQYF
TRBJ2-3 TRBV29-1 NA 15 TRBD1 TGCAGCGCCGGGGACAGTTCGACTAGCACAGATACGCAGTATTTT CSAGDSSTSTDTQYF
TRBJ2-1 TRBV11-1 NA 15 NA TGTGCCAGCAGCTTTGGGCCCGCCGACTACAATGAGCAGTTCTTC CASSFGPADYNEQFF
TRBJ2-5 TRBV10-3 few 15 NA TGTGCCATCAGTGATCGAGAGGAAGCGCAAGAGACCCAGTACTTC CAISDREEAQETQYF
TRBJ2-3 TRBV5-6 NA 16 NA TGTGCCAGCAGCTCGGCTCGGGAGTCCCCCAAGGATACGCAGTATTTT CASSSARESPKDTQYF
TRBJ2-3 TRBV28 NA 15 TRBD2 TGTGCCAGCAGTTTAATCCTCCCGGGGGGGGATACGCAGTATTTT CASSLILPGGDTQYF
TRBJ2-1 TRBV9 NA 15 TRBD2 TGTGCCAGCAGCGTTGGCAGCGGGAGTATAGGTGAGCAGTTCTTC CASSVGSGSIGEQFF
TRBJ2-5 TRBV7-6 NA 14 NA TGTGCCAGCAGCTTCACGGGCTCTTTAGAGACCCAGTACTTC CASSFTGSLETQYF
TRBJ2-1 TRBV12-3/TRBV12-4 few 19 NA TGTGCCAGCAGTCTACGGGGTGGGGAGAGTAGGAACTCCTACAATGAGCAGTTCTTC CASSLRGGESRNSYNEQFF
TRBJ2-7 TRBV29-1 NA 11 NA TGCAGCGTTGGCGGGTTCCCCGAGCAGTACTTC CSVGGFPEQYF
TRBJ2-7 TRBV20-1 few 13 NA TGCAGGGGGGAGGAAGACGATAACTACGAGCAGTACTTC CRGEEDDNYEQYF
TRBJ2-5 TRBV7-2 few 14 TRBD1 TGTGCCAGCAGCTCAACGACAGGGTTAAAGACCCAGTACTTC CASSSTTGLKTQYF
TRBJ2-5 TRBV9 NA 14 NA TGTGCCAGCAGCGTAGGTGGGAGTGGCGAGACCCAGTACTTC CASSVGGSGETQYF
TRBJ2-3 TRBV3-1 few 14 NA TGTGCCAGCAGCCAAGAGCCAGAAACAGATACGCAGTATTTT CASSQEPETDTQYF
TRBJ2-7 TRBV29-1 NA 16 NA TGCAGCGTCCATGAGTCATTAGCCAGCTCCTACAATGAGCAGTACTTC CSVHESLASSYNEQYF
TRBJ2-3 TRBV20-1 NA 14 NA TGCAGTGCTAGAGATCAGACCAATACAGATACGCAGTATTTT CSARDQTNTDTQYF
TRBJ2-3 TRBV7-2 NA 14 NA NA CASSFRGRTDTQYF
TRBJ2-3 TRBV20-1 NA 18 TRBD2 TGCAGTGCCCCGAGGACTAGCGGGAGAGGTGGGTACTTGGATACGCAGTATTTT CSAPRTSGRGGYLDTQYF
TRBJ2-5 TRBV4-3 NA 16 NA TGCGCCAGCAGCCAAGATGGAAGGGGCATTGGAGAGACCCAGTACTTC CASSQDGRGIGETQYF
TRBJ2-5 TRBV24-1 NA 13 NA TGTGCCACCAGTGCGGAGGAGGAGGAGACCCAGTACTTC CATSAEEEETQYF
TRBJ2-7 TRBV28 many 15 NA TGTGCCAGCACCCCCGGGTCCTATGCATCCTACGAGCAGTACTTC CASTPGSYASYEQYF
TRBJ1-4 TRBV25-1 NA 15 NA TGTGCCAGCAGCGCCTTAGAAGCAACTAATGAAAAACTGTTTTTT CASSALEATNEKLFF
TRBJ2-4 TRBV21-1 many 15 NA TGTGCCAGCAGCCACCCAACAGGGCCTAAGGACATTCAGTACTTC CASSHPTGPKDIQYF
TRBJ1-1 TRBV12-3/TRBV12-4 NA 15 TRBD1 TGTGCCAGCAGCCGCGGACAGGGGATGAACACTGAAGCTTTCTTT CASSRGQGMNTEAFF
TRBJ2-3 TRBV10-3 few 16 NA TGTGCCATCAGTGAAAGTGCCCCTGCTAGCACAGATACGCAGTATTTT CAISESAPASTDTQYF
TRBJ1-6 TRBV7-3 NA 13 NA TGTGCCAGCAGCCCCGGACCGCTTCGTCCCCTCCACTTT CASSPGPLRPLHF
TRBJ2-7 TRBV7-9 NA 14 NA TGTGCCAGCAGCCCACCTTCCAGGTCCTACGAGCAGTACTTC CASSPPSRSYEQYF
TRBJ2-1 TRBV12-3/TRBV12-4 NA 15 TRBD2 TGTGCCAGCAGTTTCGCGGGAGGGCCTGGGAATGAGCAGTTCTTC CASSFAGGPGNEQFF
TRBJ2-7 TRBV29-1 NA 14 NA TGCAGCGTTGAAGACGGGACCAGCTCCTACGAGCAGTACTTC CSVEDGTSSYEQYF
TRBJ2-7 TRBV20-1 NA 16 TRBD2 TGCAGTGCTAGAGATGGGTCTAGCGGTAGCTCCTACGAGCAGTACTTC CSARDGSSGSSYEQYF